This T cell receptor (beta chain) is drawn from a study of shared clonotypes between healthy human individuals. This clone has at least ten counts. Its antigen remains unknown. Assay used: immunoSEQ multiplex PCR; TCRdb lists only in-frame clones, some missing. The sample gives 850,000 to 1,200,000 clones, 75% of which show up once; 1.5% is in the top ten. General observations from the study: Measured sharing among donors was expected to vary with sequencing depth.

V lost 2 bases, J lost 3 bases, and 5 bases lay in between. CDR1 and CDR2 from the germline V gene are SQVTM and ANQGSEA. The CDR3 covers 11 residues. The chain has TRBV29-1 and TRBJ2-7; D gene uncertain. The receptor's source is a man younger than 30 in good health. The sample taken for sequencing was memory CD4+ T cells sorted from blood. Indicated subset: CD45RA-negative fraction. The CDR3 DNA sequence: TGCAGCGTTGAATCTTTCTACGAGCAGTACTTC. Translating it yields CSVESFYEQYF.